These T cell receptor beta chains were read from a single sample in a study of metastatic and nonmetastatic thyroid tumors. Using MiXCR, TCRdb reanalyzed the PCR reads. This table has roughly 38,000 clones, 9% to 14% appearing once. The sequencing input was blood. Receptors originate from a male donor with papillary thyroid cancer or a benign thyroid nodule (not recorded which). Some clones in this sample may be carry-over from other donors' samples. CDR3s include the opening cysteine and the closing phenylalanine or tryptophan. The D gene is left open where the match is weak. For some rows the clone size is stated as once, few or many, or as a class when expanded; others skip it.

V gene	J gene	CDR3 length	D gene	clone size	CDR3 DNA	CDR3 protein
TRBV10-1	TRBJ2-7	16	NA	many	TGCGCCAGCAGTGGGCCCCTATGGACCCCGGGATACGAGCAGTACTTC	CASSGPLWTPGYEQYF
TRBV10-3	TRBJ2-7	15	TRBD1	many	TGTGCCATCAGTGGCCGGGACAGGACTTCCTACGAGCAGTACTTC	CAISGRDRTSYEQYF
TRBV6-1	TRBJ1-5	15	NA	many	TGTGCCAGCAGTGGTGCAGGGGTAGTTAGTCAGCCCCAGCATTTT	CASSGAGVVSQPQHF
TRBV14	TRBJ2-1	16	TRBD1	many	TGTGCCAGCAGCTCCACCGGGACAGGGCTCTACAATGAGCAGTTCTTC	CASSSTGTGLYNEQFF
TRBV20-1	TRBJ2-7	14	NA	NA	TGCAGTGCTAGACCTGGACAGTCTCCCTACGAGCAGTACTTC	CSARPGQSPYEQYF
TRBV7-9	TRBJ2-3	15	TRBD1	many	TGTGCCAGCAGACCCCGGACAGGGCACACAGATACGCAGTATTTT	CASRPRTGHTDTQYF
TRBV6-2/TRBV6-3	TRBJ2-7	14	TRBD2	medium-sized	TGTGCCAGCAGTTCTCCTAGCGGGAGTTACGAGCAGTACTTC	CASSSPSGSYEQYF
TRBV20-1	TRBJ2-2	14	NA	many	TGCAGTGCTAGGTTTGGGCGGAACACCGGGGAGCTGTTTTTT	CSARFGRNTGELFF
TRBV24-1	TRBJ2-3	14	NA	many	TGTGCCACCAGTGATCAGGGGTTCACAGATACGCAGTATTTT	CATSDQGFTDTQYF
TRBV29-1	TRBJ2-7	12	TRBD2	many	TGCAGCGCCCGACTAGCGGGAGACGAGCAGTACTTC	CSARLAGDEQYF
TRBV20-1	TRBJ1-2	15	TRBD1	NA	TGCAGTGCTAGGTCCGACAGGGGGTATAACTATGGCTACACCTTC	CSARSDRGYNYGYTF
TRBV9	TRBJ2-3	16	NA	few	TGTGCCAGCAGCCCACTAGGAGGGTGGGTCACAGATACGCAGTATTTT	CASSPLGGWVTDTQYF
TRBV18	TRBJ1-5	13	NA	NA	TGTGCCAGCTCACCCAGTTATGATCAGCCCCAGCATTTT	CASSPSYDQPQHF
TRBV12-3/TRBV12-4	TRBJ2-7	11	NA	many	TGTGCCAGCAGTTTTCTCTACGAGCAGTACTTC	CASSFLYEQYF
TRBV12-3/TRBV12-4	TRBJ2-7	13	NA	few	TGTGCCAGCAGTTTAGCTAGCGGTATAGTGCAGTACTTC	CASSLASGIVQYF
TRBV28	TRBJ2-7	18	NA	NA	TGTGCCAGCACTTCTGCCCAGAGGGGACGGTCAAGAGGATACGAGCAGTACTTC	CASTSAQRGRSRGYEQYF
TRBV28	TRBJ1-2	13	TRBD1	medium-sized	TGTGCCAGCAGTACAGGGGGCGTGGGTGGCTACACCTTC	CASSTGGVGGYTF
TRBV20-1	TRBJ2-1	17	TRBD2	many	TGCAGTGCTAGAGGACTAGCGGGTAGAAGCTCCTACAATGAGCAGTTCTTC	CSARGLAGRSSYNEQFF
TRBV2	TRBJ2-5	15	TRBD1	many	TGTGCCAGCAGTGAAGCAGGGGGCTCCGGTGAGACCCAGTACTTC	CASSEAGGSGETQYF
TRBV6-1	TRBJ2-1	15	NA	many	TGTGCCAGCAGTACAAACCGGGACGGCCAACATGAGCAGTTCTTC	CASSTNRDGQHEQFF
TRBV7-9	TRBJ2-3	15	TRBD2	many	TGTGCCAGCAGCTTAGGGCTAGCGGGGACAGATACGCAGTATTTT	CASSLGLAGTDTQYF
TRBV3-1	TRBJ2-2	16	TRBD1	NA	TGTGCCAGCAGCCAGCGGACAGGCTTGAACACCGGGGAGCTGTTTTTT	CASSQRTGLNTGELFF
TRBV10-1	TRBJ1-3	14	NA	many	TGCGCCAGCAGTGAAGGTCTCCCTGGAAACACCATATATTTT	CASSEGLPGNTIYF
TRBV7-9	TRBJ2-1	16	NA	many	TGTGCCAGCAGCTTAGCGAGGGCAGCCTTGATGGATGAGCAGTTCTTC	CASSLARAALMDEQFF
TRBV6-2/TRBV6-3	TRBJ1-1	13	NA	few	TGTGCCAGCAGCCCATCTGAGTCCACTCAAGCTTTCTTT	CASSPSESTQAFF
TRBV5-6	TRBJ1-5	15	TRBD1	NA	TGTGCCAGCAGCCCCTCCGGACAGGGCTATCAGCCCCAGCATTTT	CASSPSGQGYQPQHF
TRBV6-2/TRBV6-3	TRBJ2-6	15	NA	many	TGTGCCAGCAGGTCCTCAGGGTCTGGGGCCAACGTCCTGACTTTC	CASRSSGSGANVLTF
TRBV9	TRBJ2-3	14	NA	many	TGTGCCAGCGCTAGGGGCGGAAGCACAGATACGCAGTATTTT	CASARGGSTDTQYF
TRBV20-1	TRBJ2-4	14	TRBD2	NA	TGCAGTGCCGTAACTAGCGGATTTAAAAACATTCAGTACTTC	CSAVTSGFKNIQYF
TRBV11-2	TRBJ2-2	16	NA	many	TGTGCCAGCAGCTTAGAAAGGGGGTTAAACACCGGGGAGCTGTTTTTT	CASSLERGLNTGELFF
TRBV6-4	TRBJ2-1	15	TRBD2	many	TGTGCCAGCAGTGAAGGACTAGCGGGGGACAATGAGCAGTTCTTC	CASSEGLAGDNEQFF
TRBV9	TRBJ2-1	17	TRBD2	many	TGTGCCAGCAGCGTCAATTCGGGACTAGCGGGACTCGATGAGCAGTTCTTC	CASSVNSGLAGLDEQFF
TRBV5-1	TRBJ2-1	18	TRBD2	many	TGCGCCAGCAGCTCTTCCGGGACTAGCGGGAGCTGGTACAATGAGCAGTTCTTC	CASSSSGTSGSWYNEQFF
TRBV19	TRBJ2-1	17	TRBD1	many	TGTGCCAGTAGTCTCCGTTTGTGGGACAGGGTTGCCAGAATTCTGTTCTTC	CASSLRLWDRVARILFF
TRBV27	TRBJ2-3	10	NA	many	TGTGCCAGCAGCACAGATACGCAGTATTTT	CASSTDTQYF
TRBV10-1	TRBJ1-1	14	NA	many	TGCGCCAGCAGTGATGGGGGGGAGGACACTGAAGCTTTCTTT	CASSDGGEDTEAFF
TRBV6-1	TRBJ2-1	17	TRBD2	many	TGTGCCAGCAGTGGACTAGCGGGAGCCGTTACCTACAATGAGCAGTTCTTC	CASSGLAGAVTYNEQFF
TRBV4-1	TRBJ2-7	15	TRBD2	many	TGCGCCAGCAGCCAAGTAGCGGGAGTTTCCTACGAGCAGTACTTC	CASSQVAGVSYEQYF
TRBV13	TRBJ2-7	16	TRBD2	many	TGTGCCAGCAGCTTATCGGGACTAGCGGGAGGGAACGAGCAGTACTTC	CASSLSGLAGGNEQYF
TRBV28	TRBJ1-6	12	NA	medium-sized	TGTGCCAGCACCTCGGACCCTTCACCCCTCCACTTT	CASTSDPSPLHF
TRBV7-8	TRBJ1-6	12	NA	many	TGTGCCGGATCAGGTCATAATTCACCCCTCCACTTT	CAGSGHNSPLHF
TRBV29-1	TRBJ1-1	15	TRBD1	many	TGCAGCGTTGATCTGAGAGACAGGGAGATTCCTGAAGCTTTCTTT	CSVDLRDREIPEAFF
TRBV6-1	TRBJ1-2	14	NA	medium-sized	TGTGCCAGCAGTCCCTACAGGGTAAACTATGGCTACACCTTC	CASSPYRVNYGYTF
TRBV30	TRBJ2-1	14	TRBD2	NA	TGTGCCCGGGCCTCTAGCGGAACTATGAATGAGCAGTTCTTC	CARASSGTMNEQFF
TRBV5-1	TRBJ1-6	14	NA	many	TGCGCCAGCAGTCAGGGACAACTTAATTCACCCCTCCACTTT	CASSQGQLNSPLHF
TRBV27	TRBJ1-2	14	TRBD1	many	TGTGCCAGCAGGGGACAGGGAGATAACTATGGCTACACCTTC	CASRGQGDNYGYTF
TRBV28	TRBJ2-7	14	NA	NA	TGTGCCAGCACCGGCCGGGGCCCCTCCTACGAGCAGTACTTC	CASTGRGPSYEQYF
TRBV11-2	TRBJ2-7	13	TRBD1	many	TGTGCCAGCAGCAACCCAGGGGACAGAGAGCAGTACTTC	CASSNPGDREQYF
TRBV19	TRBJ2-7	13	NA	NA	TGTGCCAGTAGTAACGGAGGGCAGGGAGAGCAGTACTTC	CASSNGGQGEQYF
TRBV19	TRBJ2-7	13	NA	medium-sized	TGTGCCAGTAGTACCCAGACTCGGACAGAGCAGTACTTC	CASSTQTRTEQYF
TRBV24-1	TRBJ2-3	16	NA	few	TGTGCCACCAGTGATTTCCCTACAGGGATCTCAGATACGCAGTATTTT	CATSDFPTGISDTQYF